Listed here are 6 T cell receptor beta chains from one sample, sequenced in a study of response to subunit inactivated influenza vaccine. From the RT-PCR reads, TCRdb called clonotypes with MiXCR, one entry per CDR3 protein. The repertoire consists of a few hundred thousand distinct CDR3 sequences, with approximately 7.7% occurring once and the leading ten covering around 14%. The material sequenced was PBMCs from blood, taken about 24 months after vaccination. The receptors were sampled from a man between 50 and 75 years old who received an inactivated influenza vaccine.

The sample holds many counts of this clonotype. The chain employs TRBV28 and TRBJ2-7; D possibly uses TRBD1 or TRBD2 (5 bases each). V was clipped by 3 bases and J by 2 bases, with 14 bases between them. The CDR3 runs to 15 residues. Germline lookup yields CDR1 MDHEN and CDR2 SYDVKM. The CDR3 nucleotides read TGTGCCAGCAGTTTCAGACGGGACGTACCCTACGAGCAGTACTTC. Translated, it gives CASSFRRDVPYEQYF.

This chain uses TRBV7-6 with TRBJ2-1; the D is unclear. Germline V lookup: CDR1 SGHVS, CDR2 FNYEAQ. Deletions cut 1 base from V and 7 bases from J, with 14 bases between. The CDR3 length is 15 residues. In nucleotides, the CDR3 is TGTGCCAGCAGCTTAGATGGACGGGTGCGTAATGAGCAGTTCTTC. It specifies CASSLDGRVRNEQFF.

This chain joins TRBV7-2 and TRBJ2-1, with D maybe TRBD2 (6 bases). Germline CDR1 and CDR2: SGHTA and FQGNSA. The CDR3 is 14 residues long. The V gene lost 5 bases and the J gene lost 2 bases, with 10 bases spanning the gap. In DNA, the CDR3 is TGTGCCAGCAGCGAGACTAGGGCCTACAATGAGCAGTTCTTC. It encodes CASSETRAYNEQFF.

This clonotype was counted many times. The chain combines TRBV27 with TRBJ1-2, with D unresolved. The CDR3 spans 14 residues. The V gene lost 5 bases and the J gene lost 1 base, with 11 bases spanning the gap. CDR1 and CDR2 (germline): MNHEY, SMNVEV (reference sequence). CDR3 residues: CASSPNGNNYGYTF. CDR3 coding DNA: TGTGCCAGCAGTCCTAATGGGAATAACTATGGCTACACCTTC.

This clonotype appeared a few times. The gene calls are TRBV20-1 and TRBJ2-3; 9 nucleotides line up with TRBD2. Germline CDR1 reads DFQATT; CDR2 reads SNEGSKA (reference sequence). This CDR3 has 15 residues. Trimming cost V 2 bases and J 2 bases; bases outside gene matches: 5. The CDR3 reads CSARSLAGYTDTQYF. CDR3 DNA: TGCAGTGCTAGAAGCCTAGCGGGGTACACAGATACGCAGTATTTT.

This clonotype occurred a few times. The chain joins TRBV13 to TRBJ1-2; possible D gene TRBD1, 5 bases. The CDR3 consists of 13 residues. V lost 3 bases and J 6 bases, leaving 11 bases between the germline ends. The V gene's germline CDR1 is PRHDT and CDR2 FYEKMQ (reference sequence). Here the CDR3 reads CASSFPGFDGYTF. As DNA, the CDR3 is TGTGCCAGCAGCTTCCCAGGGTTCGATGGCTACACCTTC.